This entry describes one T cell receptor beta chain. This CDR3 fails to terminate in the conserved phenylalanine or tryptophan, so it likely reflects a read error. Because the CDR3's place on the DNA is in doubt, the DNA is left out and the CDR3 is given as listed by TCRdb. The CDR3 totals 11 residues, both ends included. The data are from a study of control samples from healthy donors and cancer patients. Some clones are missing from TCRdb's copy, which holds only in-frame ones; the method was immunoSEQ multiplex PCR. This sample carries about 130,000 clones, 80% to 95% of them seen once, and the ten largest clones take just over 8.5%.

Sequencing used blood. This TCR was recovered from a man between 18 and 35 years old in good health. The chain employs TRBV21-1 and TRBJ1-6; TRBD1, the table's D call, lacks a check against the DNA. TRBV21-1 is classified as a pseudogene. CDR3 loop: CASRLGQGKVC.